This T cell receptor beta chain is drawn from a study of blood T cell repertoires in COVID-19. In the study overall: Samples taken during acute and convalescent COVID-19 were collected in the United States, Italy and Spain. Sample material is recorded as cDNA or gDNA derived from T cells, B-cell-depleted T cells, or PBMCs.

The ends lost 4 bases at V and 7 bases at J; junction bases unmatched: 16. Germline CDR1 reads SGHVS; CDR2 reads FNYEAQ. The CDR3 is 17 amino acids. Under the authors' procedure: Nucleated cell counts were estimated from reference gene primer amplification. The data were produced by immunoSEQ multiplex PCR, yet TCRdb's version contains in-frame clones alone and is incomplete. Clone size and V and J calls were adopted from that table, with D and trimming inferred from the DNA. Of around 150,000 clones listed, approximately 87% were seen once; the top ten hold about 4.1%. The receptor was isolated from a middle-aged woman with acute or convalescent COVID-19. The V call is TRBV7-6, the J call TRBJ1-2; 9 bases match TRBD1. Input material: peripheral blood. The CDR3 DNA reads TGTGCCAGCAGCTCTTATATGGGGGGACAGGGAGCCGCTGGCTACACCTTC. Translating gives CASSSYMGGQGAAGYTF.